The 20 T cell receptor beta chains below all came from one sample that was sequenced in a study of response to subunit inactivated influenza vaccine. TCRdb itself ran the RT-PCR reads through MiXCR, one entry per CDR3 protein. The sample yields approximately 480,000 distinct CDR3 sequences, approximately 10% seen once. This material consisted of PBMCs from blood, taken 35 to 45 days after vaccination. The receptor set was obtained from a man aged 45 to 65 who received an inactivated influenza vaccine.

This clonotype has more than one count but fewer than ten. The chain uses TRBV25-1 and TRBJ2-3; D may be TRBD2 (6 bases). The length of the CDR3 is 14 residues. Germline assignment: CDR1 MGHDK and CDR2 SYGVNS. Trimming took 4 bases from V and 2 from J, leaving 10 bases between them. The CDR3 reads CASSVAGSTDTQYF. In nucleotides, the CDR3 is TGTGCCAGCAGTGTGGCGGGATCCACAGATACGCAGTATTTT.

For the CDR3, the DNA is TGTGCCAGCAGCTCCGTGGCCAGCGGTCAGCCCCAGCATTTT. This gives the protein CASSSVASGQPQHF. This chain joins TRBV7-8 and TRBJ1-5; no firm D call. Between the trimmed V and J ends, which lost 4 bases and 6 bases, there was a span of 13 bases. Germline loops: CDR1 SGHVS, CDR2 FQNEAQ. This CDR3 spans 14 amino acids. The variable domain in full, completed from reference TRBV7-8 and TRBJ1-5, reads GAGVSQSPRYKVAKRGQDVALRCDPISGHVSLFWYQQALGQGPEFLTYFQNEAQLDKSGLPSDRFFAERPEGSVSTLKIQRTQQEDSAVYLCASSSVASGQPQHFGDGTRLSIL.

This clonotype has a handful of counts. V gene TRBV29-1 combines with J gene TRBJ2-5, with 10 bases identical to TRBD2. Germline-derived CDR1 and CDR2 are SQVTM and ANQGSEA. The CDR3 totals 12 residues. The junction had 5 bases not matched to a gene; V was cut back by 8 bases and J by 5 bases. The CDR3 DNA reads TGCAGCACGGGACTAGCGTGGGAGACCCAGTACTTC. Amino acids: CSTGLAWETQYF.

V is TRBV20-1 and J is TRBJ2-7; 9 nucleotides match TRBD2. J was trimmed by 3 bases and V by 3 bases; bases with no gene match: 15. The CDR3 has 17 amino acids. Per germline, CDR1 DFQATT and CDR2 SNEGSKA (reference sequence). CDR3: CSARDLDRTLAGYEQYF. CDR3 in DNA: TGCAGTGCTAGGGACCTCGACAGGACACTAGCGGGCTACGAGCAGTACTTC.

The chain links TRBV11-2 to TRBJ2-1, with 8 positions matching TRBD2. The trim removed 1 base at V and 6 bases at J, leaving 5 bases unmatched. The CDR3 is 15 residues long. The germline V gene has CDR1 SGHAT and CDR2 FQNNGV. For the CDR3, the DNA is TGTGCCAGCAGCTTAGGACTAGCGATGGGCAATGAGCAGTTCTTC. It codes for CASSLGLAMGNEQFF.

This clonotype was observed at least ten times. V usage is TRBV6-2 or TRBV6-3 and J usage is TRBJ2-1; weak D call: TRBD2 (5 bases). The V and J ends lost 6 bases and 6 bases respectively, with 6 bases between them. CDR1 and CDR2 from the germline V gene are MNHEY and SVGEGT. The CDR3 is made up of 11 amino acids. CDR3 in DNA: TGTGCCAGCAGACGGGGCAATGAGCAGTTCTTC. Amino acid sequence: CASRRGNEQFF.

The rearrangement joins TRBV27 to TRBJ2-5; perhaps TRBD2 as D (5 bases). Germline CDR1 MNHEY, CDR2 SMNVEV (reference sequence). Between the trimmed V and J ends, which lost 0 bases and 5 bases, there was a span of 16 bases. CDR3 length: 16 amino acids. The CDR3 DNA follows: TGTGCCAGCAGTTTATCGAGAGGTCTAGCTGGCGAGACCCAGTACTTC. It yields the protein CASSLSRGLAGETQYF.

This clonotype was counted only a few times. The chain combines TRBV5-1 with TRBJ1-2, with D maybe TRBD1 (6 bases). Between the trimmed V and J ends, which lost 0 bases and 7 bases, there was a span of 16 bases. This CDR3 is 15 amino acids long. The germline gives CDR1 SGHRS, CDR2 YFSETQ. CDR3 residues: CASSLETGSIGGYTF. DNA for the CDR3: TGCGCCAGCAGCTTGGAAACAGGGAGTATTGGTGGCTACACCTTC. Full variable domain (outside the CDR3, taken from reference TRBV5-1 and TRBJ1-2): KAGVTQTPRYLIKTRGQQVTLSCSPISGHRSVSWYQQTPGQGLQFLFEYFSETQRNKGNFPGRFSGRQFSNSRSEMNVSTLELGDSALYLCASSLETGSIGGYTFGSGTRLTVV.

This clonotype was counted ten times or more. The chain employs TRBV4-1 and TRBJ2-7; TRBD2 is a possible D gene (6 bases). Per the germline V gene, CDR1 is MGHRA and CDR2 is YSYEKL. V was pared by 5 bases and J by 3 bases, with 11 bases between. There are 13 residues in the CDR3. The CDR3 DNA is TGCGCCAGCAGCGATGCGCGGGGCTACGAGCAGTACTTC. Translated, it gives CASSDARGYEQYF.

The chain couples TRBV5-1 to TRBJ2-1; 8 nucleotides agree with TRBD1. This CDR3 is 15 amino acids long. V shed 4 bases, J shed 9 bases, and the junction held 12 bases outside the gene matches. CDR1 is SGHRS and CDR2 is YFSETQ in the germline V gene. CDR3 sequence reads: CASSDSTGVTFEQFF. The CDR3 DNA sequence: TGCGCCAGCAGCGACTCGACAGGGGTGACTTTTGAGCAGTTCTTC.

V usage is TRBV28 and J usage is TRBJ2-7, with D perhaps given as TRBD1 or TRBD2 (5 bases each). The ends were cut back, 6 bases at V and 6 bases at J, with 15 bases in the middle. The CDR3 covers 13 residues. The germline V gene encodes CDR1 MDHEN and CDR2 SYDVKM. The CDR3 sequence is CASRWGTPREQYF. The CDR3, as DNA: TGTGCCAGCAGGTGGGGGACGCCTCGCGAGCAGTACTTC.

This clonotype was detected many times. The chain's CDR3 is CATSDLRRAGDRDTQYF. In DNA form, the CDR3 reads TGTGCCACCAGTGATTTGCGCCGGGCAGGGGATCGAGATACGCAGTATTTT. The chain is built from TRBV24-1 and TRBJ2-3; the D gene is possibly TRBD1 (6 bases). The V gene's germline CDR1 is KGHDR and CDR2 SFDVKD. This CDR3 has 17 residues. The ends were cut back, 0 bases at V and 5 bases at J, with 17 bases in the middle.

There are a few counts of this clonotype. The V gene is TRBV5-1, the J gene TRBJ2-2; 8 bases match TRBD1. CDR1 and CDR2 from the germline V gene are SGHRS and YFSETQ. The CDR3 has 13 residues. V shed 3 bases and J 13 bases; nucleotides not matched to a gene: 8. CDR3 bases: TGCGCCAGCAGCTCCGGACAGGGTGATAGGCTGTTTTTT. Translation gives CASSSGQGDRLFF.

This chain uses TRBV7-9 with TRBJ2-7; 9 bases are a match to TRBD1. Per germline, CDR1 SEHNR and CDR2 FQNEAQ (reference sequence). Trimming took 2 bases from V and 4 from J; bases not matched to a gene: 6. The CDR3 spans 15 residues. As DNA, the CDR3 is TGTGCCAGCAGCTTAATTCGGGACAGGGTGTACGAGCAGTACTTC. Translation: CASSLIRDRVYEQYF.

This clonotype has only a few counts. The V call is TRBV7-2, the J call TRBJ1-4, with D possibly being TRBD1 (5 bases). There are 16 residues in the CDR3. CDR1 is SGHTA and CDR2 is FQGNSA in the germline V gene. Trimming took 3 bases from V and 0 from J, leaving 11 bases between them. The CDR3 protein is CASSLVDRATNEKLFF. CDR3 coding DNA: TGTGCCAGCAGCTTGGTCGACAGAGCAACTAATGAAAAACTGTTTTTT.

This chain joins TRBV11-2 and TRBJ2-2; 10 bases align to TRBD1. V gave up 6 bases and J gave up 6 bases; unmatched junction bases: 16. The germline V gene encodes CDR1 SGHAT and CDR2 FQNNGV. CDR3 length: 18 amino acids. CDR3 amino acids: CASSPFPGQGRFAGELFF. DNA for the CDR3: TGTGCCAGCAGTCCCTTCCCGGGACAGGGGCGCTTCGCCGGGGAGCTGTTTTTT.

This clonotype came up a few times. The chain links TRBV28 to TRBJ2-1, with D perhaps matching TRBD1 (5 bases). Looked up from germline, CDR1 is MDHEN and CDR2 is SYDVKM. The CDR3 is 15 residues long. Trimming left V 6 bases short and J 4 bases short, with 16 bases between. The CDR3, as DNA: TGTGCCAGCAGGGTATTTATCCCAGGGTACAATGAGCAGTTCTTC. Translating it yields CASRVFIPGYNEQFF. Looking up the rest from reference TRBV28 and TRBJ2-1 gives the full variable domain: DVKVTQSSRYLVKRTGEKVFLECVQDMDHENMFWYRQDPGLGLRLIYFSYDVKMKEKGDIPEGYSVSREKKERFSLILESASTNQTSMYLCASRVFIPGYNEQFFGPGTRLTVL.

This clonotype has at least ten counts. The V gene is TRBV5-1, the J gene TRBJ2-7, with 8 bases aligning to TRBD1. V trimming: 4 bases; J trimming: 2 bases; junction bases outside the gene matches: 8. Germline V gene sequence: CDR1 SGHRS, CDR2 YFSETQ. The CDR3 contains 15 residues. The CDR3 coding sequence is TGCGCCAGCAGCCACGGGGACAGGAACACCTACGAGCAGTACTTC. Protein: CASSHGDRNTYEQYF.

V and J are TRBV18 and TRBJ2-1, with TRBD1 matching over 7 bases. V gave up 6 bases and J gave up 11 bases; unmatched junction bases: 4. Germline CDR1 reads KGHSH; CDR2 reads LQKENI. The CDR3 consists of 11 residues. The CDR3 region is CASSDRAQQFF. In nucleotides, the CDR3 is TGTGCCAGCTCTGACAGGGCCCAGCAGTTCTTC.

The table lists this clonotype with a few counts. The chain carries TRBV10-3 and TRBJ2-7; 11 bases map to TRBD1. The germline CDR1 and CDR2 sequences are ENHRY and SYGVKD. The V gene end was trimmed by 6 bases and the J gene end by 4 bases; junction bases not matched to a gene: 8. There are 15 residues in the CDR3. The CDR3 region has the DNA TGTGCCATCAGCGCACCGGGACAGGGGGGATACGAGCAGTACTTC. Translating gives CAISAPGQGGYEQYF.